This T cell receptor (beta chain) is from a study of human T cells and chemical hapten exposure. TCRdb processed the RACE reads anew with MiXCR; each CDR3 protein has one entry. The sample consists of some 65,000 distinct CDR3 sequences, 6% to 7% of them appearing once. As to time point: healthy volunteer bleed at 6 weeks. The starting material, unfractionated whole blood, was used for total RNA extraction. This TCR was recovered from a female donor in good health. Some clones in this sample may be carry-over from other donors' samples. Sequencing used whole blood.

DNA of the CDR3: TGTGCCAGCAGCCCCCAAGGAGGGGGCCGTGGGAATGAGCAGTTCTTC. Amino acids: CASSPQGGGRGNEQFF. The V gene is TRBV4-2, the J gene TRBJ2-1; tentatively, D is TRBD1 (7 bases). Looked up from germline, CDR1 is LGHNA and CDR2 is YNFKEQ. The V end lost 4 bases, the J end lost 7 bases, and 20 bases lay between the germline ends. CDR3 length: 16 amino acids.